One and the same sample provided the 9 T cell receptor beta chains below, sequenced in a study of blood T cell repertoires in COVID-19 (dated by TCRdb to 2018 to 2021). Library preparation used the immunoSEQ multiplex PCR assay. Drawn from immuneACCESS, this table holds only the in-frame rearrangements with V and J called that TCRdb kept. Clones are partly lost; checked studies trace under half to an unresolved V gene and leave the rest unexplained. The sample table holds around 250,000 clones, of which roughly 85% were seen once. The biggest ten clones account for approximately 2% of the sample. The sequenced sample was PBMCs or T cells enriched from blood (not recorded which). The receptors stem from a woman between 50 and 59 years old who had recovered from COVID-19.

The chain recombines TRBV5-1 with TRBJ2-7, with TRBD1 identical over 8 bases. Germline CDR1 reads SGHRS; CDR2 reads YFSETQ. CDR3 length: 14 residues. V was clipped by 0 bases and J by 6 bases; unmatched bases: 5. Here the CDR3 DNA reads TGCGCCAGCAGCTTGGTACAGGGGGTTGTCGAGCAGTACTTC. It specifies CASSLVQGVVEQYF.

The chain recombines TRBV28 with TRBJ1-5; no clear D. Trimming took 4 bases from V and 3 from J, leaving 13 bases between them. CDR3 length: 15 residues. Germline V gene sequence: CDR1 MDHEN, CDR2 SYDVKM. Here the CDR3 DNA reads TGTGCCAGCAGTTCCCTCCTGGCCCTCAATCAGCCCCAGCATTTT. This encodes CASSSLLALNQPQHF.

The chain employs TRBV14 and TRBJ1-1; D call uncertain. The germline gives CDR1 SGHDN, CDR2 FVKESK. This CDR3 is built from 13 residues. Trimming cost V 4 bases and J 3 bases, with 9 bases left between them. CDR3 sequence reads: CASSLAMDTEAFF. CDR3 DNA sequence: TGTGCCAGCAGCCTAGCTATGGACACTGAAGCTTTCTTT.

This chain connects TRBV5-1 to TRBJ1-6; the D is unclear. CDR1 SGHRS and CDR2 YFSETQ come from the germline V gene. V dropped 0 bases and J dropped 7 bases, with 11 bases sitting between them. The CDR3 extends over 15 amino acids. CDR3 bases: TGCGCCAGCAGCTTGGGGGCCGCTATGAATTCACCCCTCCACTTT. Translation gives CASSLGAAMNSPLHF.

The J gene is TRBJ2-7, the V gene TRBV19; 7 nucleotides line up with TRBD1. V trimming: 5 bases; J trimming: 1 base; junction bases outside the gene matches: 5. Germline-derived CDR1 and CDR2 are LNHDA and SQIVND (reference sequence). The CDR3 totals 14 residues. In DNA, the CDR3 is TGTGCCAGTAGTTTGACAGGGCGTTCCTACGAGCAGTACTTC. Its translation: CASSLTGRSYEQYF.

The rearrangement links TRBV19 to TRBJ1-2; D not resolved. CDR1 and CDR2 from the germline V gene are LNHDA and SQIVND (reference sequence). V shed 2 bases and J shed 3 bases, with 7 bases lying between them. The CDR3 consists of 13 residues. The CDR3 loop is CASSIPLDYGYTF. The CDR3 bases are TGTGCCAGTAGTATACCACTGGACTATGGCTACACCTTC. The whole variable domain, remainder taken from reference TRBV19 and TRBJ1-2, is DGGITQSPKYLFRKEGQNVTLSCEQNLNHDAMYWYRQDPGQGLRLIYYSQIVNDFQKGDIAEGYSVSREKKESFPLTVTSAQKNPTAFYLCASSIPLDYGYTFGSGTRLTVV.

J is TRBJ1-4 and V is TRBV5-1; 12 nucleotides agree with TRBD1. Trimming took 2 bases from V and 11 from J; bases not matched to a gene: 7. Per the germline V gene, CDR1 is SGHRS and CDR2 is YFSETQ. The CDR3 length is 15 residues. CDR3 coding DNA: TGCGCCAGCAGCTTCTGGGACAGGGGGCAGGAGAAACTGTTTTTT. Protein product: CASSFWDRGQEKLFF.

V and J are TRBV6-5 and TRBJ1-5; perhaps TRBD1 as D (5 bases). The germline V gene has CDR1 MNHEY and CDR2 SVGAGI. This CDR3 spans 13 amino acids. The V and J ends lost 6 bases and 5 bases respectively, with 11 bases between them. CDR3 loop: CASRRTGDQPQHF. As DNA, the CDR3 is TGTGCCAGCAGGCGAACGGGGGATCAGCCCCAGCATTTT.

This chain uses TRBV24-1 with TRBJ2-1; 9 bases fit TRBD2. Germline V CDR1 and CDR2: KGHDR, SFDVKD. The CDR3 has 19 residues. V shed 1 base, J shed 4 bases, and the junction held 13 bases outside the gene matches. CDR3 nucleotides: TGTGCCACCAGTGATTTATCTCCAGCGGGAGGCCTAAGGTACAATGAGCAGTTCTTC. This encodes CATSDLSPAGGLRYNEQFF.